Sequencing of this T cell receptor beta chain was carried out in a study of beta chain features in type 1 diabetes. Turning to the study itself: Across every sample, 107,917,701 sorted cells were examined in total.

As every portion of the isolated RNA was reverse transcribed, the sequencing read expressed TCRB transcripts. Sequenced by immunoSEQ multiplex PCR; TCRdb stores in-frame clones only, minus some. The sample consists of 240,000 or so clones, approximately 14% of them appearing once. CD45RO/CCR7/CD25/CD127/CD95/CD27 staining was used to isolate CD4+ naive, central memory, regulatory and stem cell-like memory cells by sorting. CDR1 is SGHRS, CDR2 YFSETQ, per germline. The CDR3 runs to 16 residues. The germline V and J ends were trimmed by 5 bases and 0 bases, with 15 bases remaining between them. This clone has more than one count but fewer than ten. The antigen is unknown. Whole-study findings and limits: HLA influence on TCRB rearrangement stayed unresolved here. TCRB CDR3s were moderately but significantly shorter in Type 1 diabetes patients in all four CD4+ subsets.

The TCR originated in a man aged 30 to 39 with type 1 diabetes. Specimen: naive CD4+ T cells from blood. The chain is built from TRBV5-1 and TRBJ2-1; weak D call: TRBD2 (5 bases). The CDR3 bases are TGCGCCAGCAGGAGAAATAGCGAGACCTCCTACAATGAGCAGTTCTTC. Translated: CASRRNSETSYNEQFF.